A single sample gave rise to the 20 T cell receptor beta chains below, sequenced in a study of beta chain features in type 1 diabetes. As every portion of the isolated RNA was reverse transcribed, the sequencing read expressed TCRB transcripts. Method: immunoSEQ multiplex PCR; TCRdb's copy keeps in-frame clones and lacks some. This table has roughly 140,000 clones, approximately 12% appearing once. The material sequenced was central memory CD4+ T cells from blood. These receptors were obtained from a man between 18 and 29 years old in good health.

This clone appeared many times. This sample includes further DNA sequences coding for the same CDR3. V usage is TRBV7-3 and J usage is TRBJ2-3; D unclear. The germline gives CDR1 SGHTA, CDR2 FQGTGA. V lost 3 bases and J lost 3, with 7 bases in between. This CDR3 is 13 amino acids long. The CDR3 nucleotides are TGTGCCAGCAGCTTGGGTAGGACAGATACGCAGTATTTT. This translates into CASSLGRTDTQYF.

This clone was detected a few times. This sequence may be a read error, since a much larger clone differs from it by one base. Other DNA sequences from this sample encode an identical CDR3 as well. V and J are TRBV7-9 and TRBJ2-2, with 7 bases matching TRBD2. The CDR3 is 14 residues long. Germline CDR1 is SEHNR and CDR2 is FQNEAQ (reference sequence). With V trimmed by 8 bases and J by 6 bases, 9 bases remained unmatched. The CDR3 protein is CASGWAGVPGELFF. The CDR3 nucleotides read TGTGCCAGCGGGTGGGCGGGAGTCCCCGGGGAGCTGTTTTTT.

This clone has just a few counts. The J gene is TRBJ1-2, the V gene TRBV10-3, with TRBD1 matching over 10 bases. V lost 6 bases, J lost 2 bases, and 6 bases stayed unmatched. The length of the CDR3 is 15 residues. CDR1 is ENHRY, CDR2 SYGVKD, per germline. CDR3: CAISALDRGNYGYTF. In nucleotides, the CDR3 is TGTGCCATCAGCGCCCTGGACAGGGGGAACTATGGCTACACCTTC.

Concerning this clone: Other DNA sequences in this sample translate to the same CDR3. V gene TRBV14 combines with J gene TRBJ2-5, with no clear D. The CDR3 contains 11 residues. CDR1 and CDR2 from the germline V gene are SGHDN and FVKESK. Trimming cost V 6 bases and J 6 bases, with 8 bases left between them. The CDR3 region has the DNA TGTGCCAGCAGTCCCGGGCAGACCCAGTACTTC. Translation gives CASSPGQTQYF.

This clone was found a few times. The rearrangement joins TRBV18 to TRBJ1-1, with 9 bases identical to TRBD1. CDR3 length: 15 amino acids. Germline CDR1 KGHSH, CDR2 LQKENI. V shed 5 bases and J 5 bases; nucleotides not matched to a gene: 9. The CDR3 DNA reads as TGTGCCAGCTCAGCGGGACAGGGCATGGGAACTGAAGCTTTCTTT. Protein sequence: CASSAGQGMGTEAFF. The entire variable domain, with the rest obtained from reference TRBV18 and TRBJ1-1, is as follows: NAGVMQNPRHLVRRRGQEARLRCSPMKGHSHVYWYRQLPEEGLKFMVYLQKENIIDESGMPKERFSAEFPKEGPSILRIQQVVRGDSAAYFCASSAGQGMGTEAFFGQGTRLTVV.

Only a few counts were recorded for this clone. The gene calls are TRBV18 and TRBJ1-5, with D possibly matching TRBD1 (5 bases). The V end was cut by 2 bases, the J end by 5 bases, with 10 bases between. This CDR3 has 14 residues. The germline V gene has CDR1 KGHSH and CDR2 LQKENI. CDR3 sequence: CASSPRARDQPQHF. CDR3 coding DNA: TGTGCCAGCTCACCAAGGGCCAGGGATCAGCCCCAGCATTTT.

This clone is medium-sized. V gene TRBV7-2 combines with J gene TRBJ1-2; possibly TRBD1 for D (5 bases). The CDR3 runs to 16 residues. V lost 5 bases and J 7 bases, leaving 23 bases between the germline ends. From germline, CDR1 is SGHTA and CDR2 FQGNSA. This CDR3 is CASSLGFSPGRFGYTF. The CDR3 DNA reads as TGTGCCAGCAGCCTAGGCTTCAGTCCAGGGCGATTTGGCTACACCTTC.

This clone occurred many times. The chain carries TRBV7-2 and TRBJ2-4; D is perhaps TRBD2 (6 bases). The CDR3 consists of 15 residues. Germline loops: CDR1 SGHTA, CDR2 FQGNSA. Deletions cut 0 bases from V and 8 bases from J, with 14 bases between. This CDR3 reads CASSLALRRGDIQYF. The CDR3 nucleotides read TGTGCCAGCAGCTTAGCCCTTCGGAGGGGAGACATTCAGTACTTC.

The chain is built from TRBV7-2 and TRBJ2-1; D is perhaps TRBD2 (6 bases). Germline CDR1 reads SGHTA; CDR2 reads FQGNSA. V shed 4 bases and J shed 4 bases, with 17 bases lying between them. The CDR3 has 16 amino acids. CDR3: CASSSTGTGEYNEQFF. The CDR3, as DNA: TGTGCCAGCAGCTCGACCGGGACTGGCGAATACAATGAGCAGTTCTTC.

This clone has a handful of counts. The rearrangement links TRBV7-2 to TRBJ2-3; 12 bases align to TRBD2. From germline, CDR1 is SGHTA and CDR2 FQGNSA. Trimming took 4 bases from V and 6 from J; bases not matched to a gene: 5. The CDR3 spans 15 residues. CDR3 amino acids: CASSSGLAGRDTQYF. CDR3 nucleotide sequence: TGTGCCAGCAGCTCAGGACTAGCGGGACGCGATACGCAGTATTTT.

The genes are TRBV7-2 and TRBJ2-1, with TRBD2 identical over 10 bases. V was clipped by 5 bases and J by 1 base; unmatched bases: 2. The CDR3 is 15 residues long. The germline V gene encodes CDR1 SGHTA and CDR2 FQGNSA. Written as DNA, the CDR3 is TGTGCCAGCAGCCGGACTAGCGGTTCCTACAATGAGCAGTTCTTC. It translates to CASSRTSGSYNEQFF.

This chain links TRBV25-1 with TRBJ1-2; 7 positions match TRBD1. This CDR3 has 11 amino acids. CDR1 MGHDK and CDR2 SYGVNS come from the germline V gene. The J segment lost 12 bases and the V segment lost 8 bases, leaving 9 bases of the junction unmatched. The CDR3 sequence: CASGHRGRNTF. DNA for the CDR3: TGTGCCAGCGGCCACAGGGGCCGGAACACCTTC.

This clone was seen a few times. The CDR3 region has the DNA TGTGCCAGCAGCGTGGAGATCGGGGTTTCGGAGACCCAGTACTTC. It is translated as CASSVEIGVSETQYF. The V and J genes are TRBV5-4 and TRBJ2-5, with D possibly being TRBD2 (5 bases). Trimming took off 4 bases at V and 5 bases at J, with 18 bases between the two ends. From germline, CDR1 is SGHNT and CDR2 YYREEE (reference sequence). The CDR3 covers 15 residues.

This clone has a handful of counts. The V call is TRBV20-1, the J call TRBJ1-2; possible D gene TRBD1, 6 bases. The CDR3 is made up of 11 amino acids. The V gene's germline CDR1 is DFQATT and CDR2 SNEGSKA (reference sequence). V lost 4 bases, J lost 8 bases, and 11 bases lay in between. The CDR3 loop is CSATDRFGYTF. CDR3 DNA sequence: TGCAGTGCTACGGACAGATTCGGCTACACCTTC.

The rearrangement uses TRBV9 and TRBJ2-7; perhaps TRBD1 as D (5 bases). The CDR3 length is 15 residues. Germline lookup yields CDR1 SGDLS and CDR2 YYNGEE. Trimming pared 2 bases from V and 0 bases from J, leaving 12 bases between. CDR3 nucleotides: TGTGCCAGCAGCGTGACCCCACAGGTCTCCTACGAGCAGTACTTC. It yields the protein CASSVTPQVSYEQYF.

This clone has a count of ten or more. The chain joins TRBV28 to TRBJ2-7; a weak D match, TRBD1 (5 bases). The CDR3 is 11 residues long. Germline V CDR1 and CDR2: MDHEN, SYDVKM. V was pared by 3 bases and J by 9 bases, with 9 bases between. The CDR3 bases are TGTGCCAGCAGTTTCGTAGGGGCGCAGTACTTC. Amino acid sequence: CASSFVGAQYF.

The sample holds many counts of this clone. V gene TRBV28 combines with J gene TRBJ2-1; no definite D call. CDR1 MDHEN and CDR2 SYDVKM come from the germline V gene. V was clipped by 3 bases and J by 11 bases, with 5 bases between them. The CDR3 runs to 10 residues. The DNA of the CDR3 is TGTGCCAGCAGTTTTGGGAAGCAGTTCTTC. Encoded protein: CASSFGKQFF.

V and J are TRBV9 and TRBJ2-7; tentative D call: TRBD1 (5 bases). V was cut by 3 bases and J by 1 base, with 5 bases left in between. Germline values: CDR1 SGDLS, CDR2 YYNGEE. The CDR3 is 12 residues long. CDR3 coding DNA: TGTGCCAGCAGCGGACAGTCCTACGAGCAGTACTTC. Encoded protein: CASSGQSYEQYF.

The rearrangement joins TRBV27 to TRBJ2-1; TRBD2 matches at 13 bases. The ends lost 7 bases at V and 6 bases at J; junction bases unmatched: 9. Germline CDR1 and CDR2: MNHEY and SMNVEV (reference sequence). The CDR3 sequence is 16 residues long. This CDR3 is CASTTALAGGGNEQFF. CDR3 DNA sequence: TGTGCCAGCACCACGGCACTAGCGGGAGGGGGCAATGAGCAGTTCTTC.

This clone was detected a few times. The chain joins TRBV7-3 to TRBJ2-7; D may be TRBD2 (6 bases). V dropped 4 bases and J dropped 0 bases, with 13 bases sitting between them. The CDR3 extends over 15 amino acids. From germline, CDR1 is SGHTA and CDR2 FQGTGA. DNA of the CDR3: TGTGCCAGCAGCTCCAGACTAGGGGACTCCTACGAGCAGTACTTC. Encoded protein: CASSSRLGDSYEQYF. The full variable domain, in which reference TRBV7-3 and TRBJ2-7 provide the parts outside the CDR3, is GAGVSQTPSNKVTEKGKYVELRCDPISGHTALYWYRQSLGQGPEFLIYFQGTGAADDSGLPNDRFFAVRPEGSVSTLKIQRTERGDSAVYLCASSSRLGDSYEQYFGPGTRLTVT.